This TCR beta chain appears in the sequencing data of a study of blood T cell repertoires in COVID-19. Study-level background: Material from acute and convalescent COVID-19 was sourced from the United States, Italy and Spain.

Data came from immunoSEQ multiplex PCR; TCRdb stores just in-frame clones and leaves some out. The table has approximately 200,000 clones, around 85% seen once. CDR3 length: 12 amino acids. CDR1 SNHLY and CDR2 FYNNEI come from the germline V gene. V lost 9 bases and J lost 2, with 10 bases in between. The TCR comes from a middle-aged man who had recovered from COVID-19. Sequencing was carried out using PBMCs or T cells enriched from blood (not recorded which). The V and J genes are TRBV2 and TRBJ1-1; maybe TRBD1 (5 bases). The CDR3 DNA reads as TGTGCCAGTACGGGGGATAACACTGAAGCTTTCTTT. Translating gives CASTGDNTEAFF.